Sequencing of this T cell receptor beta chain was carried out in a study of blood T cell repertoires in COVID-19 (dated by TCRdb to 2020 to 2022). Background for the entire study: Collaborator samples came from the United States, Italy and Spain and covered acute and convalescent phases of COVID-19. The prospective study material was composed of cDNA or gDNA derived from T cells, B-cell-depleted T cells, or PBMCs. The dataset comprised deeply sampled blood TCRbeta repertoires from subjects exposed to, actively infected with, or recovered from COVID-19. The repertoires were released in a freely available public database meant as a resource for research on the immune response to SARS-CoV-2. The samples were drawn from two sources: the first 160 participants of the ongoing ImmuneRACE study, and 1,200 or so subjects contributed by 6 global collaborators. Sample metadata almost always included a de-identified subject ID, COVID-19 status, age in years and sex. Where available, HLA class I and class II types were taken from metadata supplied by the sample provider and were not determined by assay-based typing.

Compared with germline, V lacks 7 bases and J lacks 2 bases; bases without a gene match: 1. The germline V gene (reference sequence) specifies DFQATT as CDR1 and SNEGSKA as CDR2. From the cysteine through the phenylalanine, the CDR3 covers 11 amino acids. The CDR3 DNA has 33 bases and is translated from base 1. The collaborating institutions used their own protocols to collect whole blood in K2EDTA tubes. For TCRbeta analysis, collaborators shipped samples as frozen whole blood, isolated PBMCs, or DNA extracted from either of those sample types. TCRbeta CDR3 regions were amplified from genomic DNA by means of the immunoSEQ Assay, a bias-controlled multiplex PCR. As for the authors' bioinformatics: Within the assay, amplification of reference gene primers was used to estimate how many nucleated cells each sample contained. Sequence reads were collapsed and filtered to measure the absolute abundance of every unique TCRbeta CDR3 rearrangement. Productive Simpson clonality was computed per sample as the square root of Simpson's diversity index over productive rearrangements. TCRdb stores this immuneACCESS table with in-frame sequences only. Part of the clones is absent; in the studies checked, under half of the shortfall reflects unresolved V genes, and no reason is known for the rest. V, J and clone size are those of that table, while D and trimming were read from the DNA. The sample has roughly 120,000 clones on record, 65% to 80% of them singletons. Over 6% of the sample is held by the ten biggest clonotypes.

On this clone: Its antigen remains unidentified. Per-base qualities were not stored, and no clone one base away is much larger.

Broader findings and caveats from the paper: Clinical and demographic metadata were provided uncurated, with the amount varying by source and participant.

The source is a woman aged 60-75 years with acute or convalescent COVID-19. The sequence links TRBV20-1 to TRBJ2-5, and 7 junctional nucleotides match TRBD2. Specimen: peripheral blood. DNA sequence: TGCAGTGGGGGGGGGCAAGAGACCCAGTACTTC. Its protein product is CSGGGQETQYF.